Each of the 27 T cell receptor beta chains below was sequenced from the same sample in a study of early T cells in non-severe SARS-CoV-2 infection. Each CDR3 protein is one row after TCRdb ran MiXCR on the 5' RACE reads. This sample yields 35,000 to 45,000 distinct CDR3 sequences, of which approximately 8.7% are seen a single time; around 11% belongs to the top ten. This material consisted of whole blood, taken at baseline. Receptor source: an adult who was a healthcare worker with PCR-confirmed SARS-CoV-2 infection or an uninfected control (not recorded which).

This clonotype was counted many times. The chain recombines TRBV12-3 or TRBV12-4 with TRBJ2-7, with D hard to call. Trimming pared 3 bases from V and 7 bases from J, leaving 10 bases between. The CDR3 runs to 12 residues. CDR3 bases: TGTGCCAGCAGTTTTAGTTCGTTGGAGCAGTACTTC. It codes for CASSFSSLEQYF.

The CDR3 loop reads CASSSKTGSQETQYF. The CDR3 coding sequence is TGCGCCAGCAGCTCAAAGACAGGGAGCCAAGAGACCCAGTACTTC. The rearrangement joins TRBV5-1 to TRBJ2-5; 7 positions agree with TRBD1. This CDR3 has 15 amino acids. Per the germline V gene, CDR1 is SGHRS and CDR2 is YFSETQ. With 3 bases clipped from V and 1 base from J, the junction kept 6 bases outside the gene matches.

There are a few counts of this clonotype. The gene calls are TRBV5-4 and TRBJ1-1; TRBD1 might be the D (5 bases). Germline CDR1 reads SGHNT; CDR2 reads YYREEE (reference sequence). This CDR3 comprises 12 residues. Trimming shortened V by 4 bases and J by 8 bases, and 12 bases separated the two germline ends. The CDR3, as DNA: TGTGCCAGCAGCCAGGACACCAACGAAGCTTTCTTT. Translated: CASSQDTNEAFF. Based on the CDR3 plus reference TRBV5-4 and TRBJ1-1, the full variable domain is ETGVTQSPTHLIKTRGQQVTLRCSSQSGHNTVSWYQQALGQGPQFIFQYYREEENGRGNFPPRFSGLQFPNYSSELNVNALELDDSALYLCASSQDTNEAFFGQGTRLTVV.

The V and J genes are TRBV10-3 and TRBJ1-2; D not certain. The V gene lost 8 bases and the J gene lost 3 bases, with 13 bases spanning the gap. This CDR3 comprises 13 residues. Germline V gene sequence: CDR1 ENHRY, CDR2 SYGVKD. The CDR3 bases are TGTGCCATCGGGAACGACGGGCACTATGGCTACACCTTC. This codes for CAIGNDGHYGYTF.

This rearrangement joins TRBV25-1 to TRBJ2-2; 8 bases agree with TRBD1. This CDR3 is 15 amino acids long. Germline V gene lookup returns CDR1 MGHDK and CDR2 SYGVNS. With V trimmed by 4 bases and J by 3 bases, 4 bases remained unmatched. DNA for the CDR3: TGTGCCAGCAGTGGACAGGGGCGGGACACCGGGGAGCTGTTTTTT. Amino acids: CASSGQGRDTGELFF.

This clonotype was counted ten times or more. The V call is TRBV4-3, the J call TRBJ1-6; D ambiguous. The V gene's germline CDR1 is LGHNA and CDR2 YSLEER. The germline V and J ends were trimmed by 3 bases and 10 bases, with 10 bases remaining between them. CDR3 size: 13 residues. The CDR3 here is CASSHGPSSPLHF. The CDR3, as DNA: TGCGCCAGCAGCCATGGACCTAGCTCACCCCTCCACTTT.

This clonotype occurred many times. The rearrangement joins TRBV5-1 to TRBJ2-7; D is perhaps TRBD1 (5 bases). CDR1 and CDR2 from the germline V gene are SGHRS and YFSETQ. Between the trimmed V and J ends, which lost 0 bases and 5 bases, there was a span of 9 bases. This CDR3 contains 13 residues. The CDR3 reads CASSLEGYNEQYF. The CDR3 coding sequence is TGCGCCAGCAGCTTGGAGGGGTACAACGAGCAGTACTTC.

This clonotype was seen at least ten times. This chain joins TRBV12-3 or TRBV12-4 and TRBJ1-2; D not resolved. V was pared by 5 bases and J by 5 bases, with 15 bases between. The length of the CDR3 is 14 residues. The CDR3 DNA reads TGTGCCAGCAGTCGCGACCAGCGCGATTATGGCTACACCTTC. Translating gives CASSRDQRDYGYTF.

This clonotype was observed a few times. For the CDR3, the DNA is TGTGCCAGCAGTTTGGGACAGACGAGTCAGCCCCAGCATTTT. It codes for CASSLGQTSQPQHF. The chain has TRBV28 and TRBJ1-5, with 7 bases lining up with TRBD1. Trimming cost V 3 bases and J 6 bases; bases outside gene matches: 5. The CDR3 sequence is 14 residues long. Germline CDR1 reads MDHEN; CDR2 reads SYDVKM.

This clonotype was seen repeatedly, ten times or more. The chain employs TRBV27 and TRBJ1-5; no clear D. The CDR3 runs to 15 residues. V lost 6 bases, J lost 0 bases, and 12 bases lay in between. Germline V lookup: CDR1 MNHEY, CDR2 SMNVEV (reference sequence). The CDR3 reads CASRHLGDSNQPQHF. The CDR3 nucleotides read TGTGCCAGCAGACATCTCGGGGATAGCAATCAGCCCCAGCATTTT.

The V and J genes are TRBV7-9 and TRBJ2-7, with D possibly matching TRBD2 (6 bases). Germline V gene data show CDR1 as SEHNR and CDR2 as FQNEAQ (reference sequence). V was cut by 5 bases and J by 3 bases, with 14 bases left in between. CDR3 length equals 14 residues. CDR3 region: CASSPPGGIYEQYF. CDR3 coding DNA: TGTGCCAGCAGCCCCCCCGGGGGAATCTACGAGCAGTACTTC.

This clonotype was detected ten times or more. This sequence joins TRBV19 and TRBJ2-1, with 10 bases that match TRBD2. Germline assignment: CDR1 LNHDA and CDR2 SQIVND (reference sequence). This CDR3 spans 17 amino acids. After removal of 1 base from V and 8 bases from J, the junction contained 11 bases not matched to a gene. The CDR3 DNA is TGTGCCAGTAGTATAGCCCACCTAGCGGGGGTGTCGGATGAGCAGTTCTTC. Translated: CASSIAHLAGVSDEQFF.

Points on this clonotype: A much larger clone lies a single base off, so this may be a read error. The chain employs TRBV3-1 and TRBJ2-7; a possible D gene is TRBD1 (6 bases). The V gene's germline CDR1 is LGHDT and CDR2 YNNKEL (reference sequence). V lost 5 bases, J lost 2 bases, and 13 bases lay in between. CDR3 size: 14 residues. CDR3 amino acids: CASSFRDKPYEQYF. Written as DNA, the CDR3 is TGTGCCAGCAGCTTCCGGGACAAACCCTACGAGCAGTACTTC.

This clonotype was found many times. The rearrangement joins TRBV30 to TRBJ1-2; D is perhaps TRBD1 (6 bases). CDR1 is GTSNPN and CDR2 is SVGIG in the germline V gene (reference sequence). This CDR3 is 13 amino acids long. V was pared by 2 bases and J by 4 bases, with 11 bases between. The CDR3 nucleotides read TGTGCCTGGAGTCAAAAAGGGGGCTATGGCTACACCTTC. Translating gives CAWSQKGGYGYTF.

This clonotype occurred many times. V and J are TRBV13 and TRBJ2-1; no definite D call. The V end was cut by 1 base, the J end by 9 bases, with 13 bases between. The germline CDR1 and CDR2 sequences are PRHDT and FYEKMQ (reference sequence). The CDR3 extends over 14 amino acids. The DNA of the CDR3 is TGTGCCAGCAGCTTAGTCGGTAGCCCCGGTGAGCAGTTCTTC. Amino acid sequence: CASSLVGSPGEQFF.

This clonotype came up a few times. V gene TRBV2 combines with J gene TRBJ2-7; 8 bases match TRBD2. The CDR3 is 16 residues long. Germline assignment: CDR1 SNHLY and CDR2 FYNNEI. With 1 base clipped from V and 4 bases from J, the junction kept 9 bases outside the gene matches. The CDR3 DNA is TGTGCCAGCAGTGAAGGGGTGGATAGCGGGGATTACGAGCAGTACTTC. This codes for CASSEGVDSGDYEQYF.

This clonotype has only a few counts. This rearrangement joins TRBV7-9 to TRBJ2-5; 11 bases align to TRBD2. Germline CDR1 reads SEHNR; CDR2 reads FQNEAQ (reference sequence). V was clipped by 4 bases and J by 1 base; unmatched bases: 2. This CDR3 region has 15 residues. The CDR3 bases are TGTGCCAGCAGCTCGGGACTAGCGGTCCAAGAGACCCAGTACTTC. Encoded protein: CASSSGLAVQETQYF.

This clonotype came up many times. The chain links TRBV20-1 to TRBJ1-2; D gene unclear. Germline CDR1 DFQATT, CDR2 SNEGSKA (reference sequence). The CDR3 loop spans 16 amino acids. Trimming left V 6 bases short and J 4 bases short, with 24 bases between. The CDR3 coding sequence is TGCAGTGCCGTTTTGATGACTAGCCGATCGGGCTATGGCTACACCTTC. Translating gives CSAVLMTSRSGYGYTF.

The chain couples TRBV4-2 to TRBJ1-4, with D unresolved. Germline-derived CDR1 and CDR2 are LGHNA and YNFKEQ. The V end lost 6 bases, the J end lost 0 bases, and 11 bases lay between the germline ends. This CDR3 has 15 amino acids. The CDR3 nucleotides are TGTGCCAGCAGAGAAGAAGATGCAACTAATGAAAAACTGTTTTTT. Translated, it gives CASREEDATNEKLFF.

The gene calls are TRBV28 and TRBJ1-5; a possible D gene is TRBD1 (5 bases). V dropped 5 bases and J dropped 3 bases, with 14 bases sitting between them. The CDR3 is made up of 15 amino acids. Germline CDR1 is MDHEN and CDR2 is SYDVKM. The CDR3 loop is CASSLRGVVNQPQHF. Here the CDR3 DNA reads TGTGCCAGCAGTCTCCGGGGGGTTGTCAATCAGCCCCAGCATTTT.

By share of the sample, this clonotype is medium-sized. The chain uses TRBV20-1 and TRBJ1-1, with TRBD1 as a possible D gene (6 bases). V lost 3 bases and J 5 bases, leaving 16 bases between the germline ends. This CDR3 spans 14 amino acids. CDR1 and CDR2 (germline): DFQATT, SNEGSKA (reference sequence). CDR3 sequence (DNA): TGCAGTGCTAGGAAGCGGGGGGCCGGGACTGAAGCTTTCTTT. The encoded protein is CSARKRGAGTEAFF.

This clonotype has a single count. A much larger clone differs by one base, so this may be a read error. The V gene is TRBV12-3 or TRBV12-4, the J gene TRBJ1-2; D might be TRBD1 (6 bases). Trimming stripped 3 bases from V and 10 bases from J, with 15 bases between. There are 13 residues in the CDR3. The CDR3 nucleotides are TGTGCCAGCAGTTTGGGCAGGGGTTTGGACTACACCTTC. Residues: CASSLGRGLDYTF.

This clonotype was recorded a few times. This chain connects TRBV12-3 or TRBV12-4 to TRBJ1-5; the D gene is possibly TRBD1 (6 bases). The CDR3 runs 14 residues. V lost 5 bases to trimming and J lost 10 bases, with 18 bases between them. In DNA form, the CDR3 reads TGTGCCAGCAGTCAACAGGGAATATTGAGTCCCCAGCATTTT. Translating it yields CASSQQGILSPQHF.

Worth noting for this clonotype: Since a much larger clone is just one base distant, this may be a read error. The CDR3 DNA follows: TGCAGTGCTAGAGGGGGCATTAGGGGAGAGACCCAGTACTTC. The encoded protein is CSARGGIRGETQYF. The chain carries TRBV20-1 and TRBJ2-5; D possibly corresponds to TRBD1 (5 bases). This CDR3 is 14 amino acids long. CDR1 and CDR2 from the germline V gene are DFQATT and SNEGSKA (reference sequence). Trimming took off 1 base at V and 4 bases at J, with 13 bases between the two ends.

This clonotype occurred a few times. J is TRBJ2-7 and V is TRBV27; tentative D call: TRBD1 (6 bases). The V gene lost 3 bases and the J gene lost 7 bases, with 16 bases spanning the gap. CDR3 length: 14 amino acids. Per the germline V gene, CDR1 is MNHEY and CDR2 is SMNVEV (reference sequence). DNA for the CDR3: TGTGCCAGCAGTTTTGGGCCAGGGGCTCAGGAGCAGTACTTC. Translation: CASSFGPGAQEQYF.

This clonotype was detected a few times. This rearrangement joins TRBV15 to TRBJ2-7; perhaps D is TRBD1 or TRBD2 (6 bases each). In germline, CDR1 is LNHNV, CDR2 YYDKDF (reference sequence). The V and J ends lost 2 bases and 3 bases respectively, with 14 bases between them. This CDR3 has 15 residues. CDR3 residues: CATSRRGDTGYEQYF. As DNA, the CDR3 is TGTGCCACCAGCAGAAGGGGGGACACCGGCTACGAGCAGTACTTC. Variable domain in full (rest from reference TRBV15 and TRBJ2-7): DAMVIQNPRYQVTQFGKPVTLSCSQTLNHNVMYWYQQKSSQAPKLLFHYYDKDFNNEADTPDNFQSRRPNTSFCFLDIRSPGLGDTAMYLCATSRRGDTGYEQYFGPGTRLTVT.

This clonotype was counted ten times or more. DNA for the CDR3: TGCAGCAACGAAGGGGACTACAATGAGCAGTTCTTC. It codes for CSNEGDYNEQFF. The chain is built from TRBV20-1 and TRBJ2-1; D is perhaps TRBD1 (5 bases). CDR3 length: 12 residues. CDR1 and CDR2 (germline): DFQATT, SNEGSKA (reference sequence).